A selection of T cell receptor beta chains follows, all from one sample in a study of cytomegalovirus exposure and HLA in healthy donors. Repertoires were generated with immunoSEQ multiplex PCR, while TCRdb's copy carries only in-frame clones and drops some. The data show about 150,000 clones, roughly three quarters seen once. The sample consisted of PBMCs. Receptor source: a woman aged 35 to 49 in good health and CMV-seropositive. Each CDR3 is given with its conserved first and last residue. Each record gives: CDR3 protein, J gene, V gene.

cdr3_aa: CSVNRQGAGEQYF
j_call: TRBJ2-7
v_call: TRBV29-1

cdr3_aa: CASRPGLAGDTQYF
j_call: TRBJ2-3
v_call: TRBV2

cdr3_aa: CAWSVRGRGQEKLFF
j_call: TRBJ1-4
v_call: TRBV30

cdr3_aa: CASSLYSLASYEQYF
j_call: TRBJ2-7
v_call: TRBV5-5

cdr3_aa: CASSLDGTTSYEQYF
j_call: TRBJ2-7
v_call: TRBV7-4

cdr3_aa: CASSPSAGSKNIQYF
j_call: TRBJ2-4
v_call: TRBV7-6

cdr3_aa: CASSLSGEYNEQFF
j_call: TRBJ2-1
v_call: TRBV6-1

cdr3_aa: CASSYRLQGNTEAFF
j_call: TRBJ1-1
v_call: TRBV6-5

cdr3_aa: CASSVGEYTEAFF
j_call: TRBJ1-1
v_call: TRBV9

cdr3_aa: CASSGSGGARNEQFF
j_call: TRBJ2-1
v_call: TRBV28

cdr3_aa: CASSLESGNYGYTF
j_call: TRBJ1-2
v_call: TRBV5-4

cdr3_aa: CASRKGQGYGYTF
j_call: TRBJ1-2
v_call: TRBV10-2

cdr3_aa: CAWRTYAATNEKLFF
j_call: TRBJ1-4
v_call: TRBV30

cdr3_aa: CSVAYGNTIYF
j_call: TRBJ1-3
v_call: TRBV29-1

cdr3_aa: CASSQGGRSDTQYF
j_call: TRBJ2-3
v_call: TRBV5-6

cdr3_aa: CASSYLAAAGELFF
j_call: TRBJ2-2
v_call: TRBV7-9

cdr3_aa: CASSAAGGMWAVEQFF
j_call: TRBJ2-1
v_call: TRBV7-3

cdr3_aa: CAWSRGTGTYYTDTQYF
j_call: TRBJ2-3
v_call: TRBV30

cdr3_aa: CASSWDQGVAEAFF
j_call: TRBJ1-1
v_call: TRBV5-1

cdr3_aa: CASSSTDRGLSGELFF
j_call: TRBJ2-2
v_call: TRBV7-6

cdr3_aa: CASSPGGSTDTQYF
j_call: TRBJ2-3
v_call: TRBV18

cdr3_aa: CASSLATGSNSGNTIYF
j_call: TRBJ1-3
v_call: TRBV5-5

cdr3_aa: CASRAGLAGPRETQYF
j_call: TRBJ2-5
v_call: TRBV9

cdr3_aa: CASSEAGTANTEAFF
j_call: TRBJ1-1
v_call: TRBV6-1

cdr3_aa: CASSQDRGGKNTEAFF
j_call: TRBJ1-1
v_call: TRBV4-1

cdr3_aa: CASLGQGSYEQYF
j_call: TRBJ2-7
v_call: TRBV6-1

cdr3_aa: CASSIESTGELFF
j_call: TRBJ2-2
v_call: TRBV19

cdr3_aa: CASSPALSGNTGELFF
j_call: TRBJ2-2
v_call: TRBV5-1

cdr3_aa: CASSLAGGGIQYF
j_call: TRBJ2-4
v_call: TRBV5-4

cdr3_aa: CASSSRQGTYNSPLHF
j_call: TRBJ1-6
v_call: TRBV9

cdr3_aa: CASSVAPGTGYEQYF
j_call: TRBJ2-7
v_call: TRBV9

cdr3_aa: CASSFSLWGGFGNEKLFF
j_call: TRBJ1-4
v_call: TRBV5-6

cdr3_aa: CASSPRDRGLYEQYF
j_call: TRBJ2-7
v_call: TRBV9

cdr3_aa: CASSSRQDSNQPQHF
j_call: TRBJ1-5
v_call: TRBV6-6

cdr3_aa: CASSLSASGGVFNEQFF
j_call: TRBJ2-1
v_call: TRBV11-3

cdr3_aa: CAISESGVGLLSPLHF
j_call: TRBJ1-6
v_call: TRBV10-3

cdr3_aa: CASRGLAGGAGELFF
j_call: TRBJ2-2
v_call: TRBV2

cdr3_aa: CASSLGRQTYGYTF
j_call: TRBJ1-2
v_call: TRBV11-2

cdr3_aa: CASSYIGGAINEQFF
j_call: TRBJ2-1
v_call: TRBV6-5

cdr3_aa: CASSTSGGALEKLFF
j_call: TRBJ1-4
v_call: TRBV7-3

cdr3_aa: CASRSADRAGEKLFF
j_call: TRBJ1-4
v_call: TRBV28

cdr3_aa: CASSLWGQPGYTF
j_call: TRBJ1-2
v_call: TRBV6-5

cdr3_aa: CASSGTSGGADTQYF
j_call: TRBJ2-3
v_call: TRBV6-5